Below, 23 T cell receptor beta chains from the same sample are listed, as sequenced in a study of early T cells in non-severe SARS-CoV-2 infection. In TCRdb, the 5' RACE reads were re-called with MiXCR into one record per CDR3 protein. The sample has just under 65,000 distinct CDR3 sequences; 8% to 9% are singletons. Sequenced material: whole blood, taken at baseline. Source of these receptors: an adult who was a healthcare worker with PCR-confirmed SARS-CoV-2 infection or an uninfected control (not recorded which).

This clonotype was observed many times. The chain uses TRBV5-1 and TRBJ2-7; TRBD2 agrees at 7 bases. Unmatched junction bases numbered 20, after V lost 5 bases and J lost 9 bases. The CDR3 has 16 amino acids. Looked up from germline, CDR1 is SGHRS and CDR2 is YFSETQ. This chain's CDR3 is CASSPSAGALTMRQYF. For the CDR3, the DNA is TGCGCCAGCAGTCCTTCGGCGGGAGCTCTCACAATGCGGCAGTACTTC.

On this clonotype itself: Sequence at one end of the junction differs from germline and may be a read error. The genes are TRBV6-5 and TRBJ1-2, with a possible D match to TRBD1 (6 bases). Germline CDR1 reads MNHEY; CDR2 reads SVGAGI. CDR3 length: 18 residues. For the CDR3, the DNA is TGTTCCAGCAGCATACGTCGGCAGGGGATTCCTAGCACCTATGGCTACACCTTC. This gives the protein CSSSIRRQGIPSTYGYTF.

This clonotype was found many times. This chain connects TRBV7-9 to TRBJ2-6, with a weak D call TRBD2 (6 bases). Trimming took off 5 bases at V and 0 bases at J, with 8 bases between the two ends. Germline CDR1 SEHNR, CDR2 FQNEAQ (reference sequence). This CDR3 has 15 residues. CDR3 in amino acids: CASSRESSGANVLTF. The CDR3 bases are TGTGCCAGCAGCCGGGAGAGCTCTGGGGCCAACGTCCTGACTTTC.

The CDR3 loop reads CASMLAGGSYEQYF. The CDR3 DNA sequence: TGTGCCAGCATGTTAGCGGGAGGTTCCTACGAGCAGTACTTC. V and J are TRBV6-1 and TRBJ2-7; 10 nucleotides match TRBD2. CDR1 is MNHNS, CDR2 SASEGT, per germline. Trimming removed 7 bases from V and 1 base from J; junction bases left unmatched: 4. This CDR3 has 14 residues.

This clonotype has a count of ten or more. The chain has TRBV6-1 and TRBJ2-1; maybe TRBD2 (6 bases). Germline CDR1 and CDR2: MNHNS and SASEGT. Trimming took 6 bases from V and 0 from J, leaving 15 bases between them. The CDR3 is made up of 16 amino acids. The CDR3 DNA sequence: TGTGCCAGCAGAACCCCCACCGGGAGCTCCTACAATGAGCAGTTCTTC. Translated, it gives CASRTPTGSSYNEQFF.

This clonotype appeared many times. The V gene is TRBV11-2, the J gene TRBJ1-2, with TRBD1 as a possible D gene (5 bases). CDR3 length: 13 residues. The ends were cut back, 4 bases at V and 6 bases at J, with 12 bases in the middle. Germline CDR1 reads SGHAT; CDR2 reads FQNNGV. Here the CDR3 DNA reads TGTGCCAGCAGCTCAGGGAGGGTGAATGGCTACACCTTC. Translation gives CASSSGRVNGYTF.

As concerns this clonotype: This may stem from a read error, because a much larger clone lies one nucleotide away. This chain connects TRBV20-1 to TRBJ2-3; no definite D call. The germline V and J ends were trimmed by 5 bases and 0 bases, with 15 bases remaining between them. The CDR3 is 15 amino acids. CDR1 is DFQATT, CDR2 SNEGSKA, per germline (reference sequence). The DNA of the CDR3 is TGCAGTGCTCCGGAGCCGCAGTCTAGCACAGATACGCAGTATTTT. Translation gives CSAPEPQSSTDTQYF.

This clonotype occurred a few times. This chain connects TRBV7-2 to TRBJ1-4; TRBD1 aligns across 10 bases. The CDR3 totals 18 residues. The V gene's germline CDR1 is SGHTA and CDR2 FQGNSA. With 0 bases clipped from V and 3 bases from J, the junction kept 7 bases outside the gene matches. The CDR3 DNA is TGTGCCAGCAGCTTAGCGAAGGGACAGGGGTACGCTAATGAAAAACTGTTTTTT. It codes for CASSLAKGQGYANEKLFF.

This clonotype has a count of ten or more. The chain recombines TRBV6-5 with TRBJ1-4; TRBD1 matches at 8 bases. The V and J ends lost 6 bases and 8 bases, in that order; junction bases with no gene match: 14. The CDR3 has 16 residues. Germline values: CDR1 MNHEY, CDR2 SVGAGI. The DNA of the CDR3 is TGTGCCAGCAGCCGCGGCAGGGCAGGGGGCGTCGAAAAACTGTTTTTT. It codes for CASSRGRAGGVEKLFF.

The CDR3 spells CSAADPSGRVNEQYF. CDR3 in DNA: TGCAGTGCCGCTGACCCGAGCGGGAGGGTGAACGAGCAGTACTTC. The rearrangement uses TRBV20-1 and TRBJ2-7, with 10 positions matching TRBD2. Per germline, CDR1 DFQATT and CDR2 SNEGSKA (reference sequence). CDR3 size: 15 residues. V dropped 6 bases and J dropped 5; count of bases not matched to a gene: 13.

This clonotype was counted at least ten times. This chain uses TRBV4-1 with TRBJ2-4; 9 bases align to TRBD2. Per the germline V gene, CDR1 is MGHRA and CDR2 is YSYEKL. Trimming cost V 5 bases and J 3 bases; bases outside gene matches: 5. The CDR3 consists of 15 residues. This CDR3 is CASSSSGIGKNIQYF. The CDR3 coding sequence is TGCGCCAGCAGCTCTAGCGGGATCGGCAAAAACATTCAGTACTTC.

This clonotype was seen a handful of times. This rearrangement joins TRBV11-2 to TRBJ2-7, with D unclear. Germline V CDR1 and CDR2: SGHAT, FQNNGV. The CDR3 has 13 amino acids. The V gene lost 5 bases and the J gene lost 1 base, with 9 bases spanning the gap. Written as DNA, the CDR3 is TGTGCCAGCAGCCCAGGTGATTCCTACGAGCAGTACTTC. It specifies CASSPGDSYEQYF. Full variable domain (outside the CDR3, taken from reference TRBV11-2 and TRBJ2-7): EAGVAQSPRYKIIEKRQSVAFWCNPISGHATLYWYQQILGQGPKLLIQFQNNGVVDDSQLPKDRFSAERLKGVDSTLKIQPAKLEDSAVYLCASSPGDSYEQYFGPGTRLTVT.

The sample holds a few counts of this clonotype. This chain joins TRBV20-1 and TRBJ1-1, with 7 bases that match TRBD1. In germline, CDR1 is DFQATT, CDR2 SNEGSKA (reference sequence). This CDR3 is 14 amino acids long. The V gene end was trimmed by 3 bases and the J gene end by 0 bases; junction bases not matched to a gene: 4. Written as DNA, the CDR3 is TGCAGTGCTAGCCGACAGGGTATGAACACTGAAGCTTTCTTT. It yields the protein CSASRQGMNTEAFF.

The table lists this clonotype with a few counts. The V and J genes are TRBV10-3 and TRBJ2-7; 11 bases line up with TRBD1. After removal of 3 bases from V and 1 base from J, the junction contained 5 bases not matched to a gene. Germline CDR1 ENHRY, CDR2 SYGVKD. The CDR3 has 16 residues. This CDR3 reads CAISEPGTGGSYEQYF. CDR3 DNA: TGTGCCATCAGTGAACCCGGGACAGGGGGTTCCTACGAGCAGTACTTC.

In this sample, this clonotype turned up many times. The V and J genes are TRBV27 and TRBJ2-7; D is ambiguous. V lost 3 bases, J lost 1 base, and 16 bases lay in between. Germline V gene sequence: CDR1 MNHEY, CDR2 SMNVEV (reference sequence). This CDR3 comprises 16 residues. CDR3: CASSFSAGHQSYEQYF. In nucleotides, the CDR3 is TGTGCCAGCAGTTTCAGCGCTGGCCACCAATCCTACGAGCAGTACTTC.

CDR3 protein: CASSPGPALSSYEQYF. CDR3 bases: TGTGCCAGCAGCCCCGGGCCGGCCCTTTCCTCCTACGAGCAGTACTTC. The chain combines TRBV7-9 with TRBJ2-7; D not certain. The length of the CDR3 is 16 residues. The V and J ends lost 5 bases and 0 bases respectively, with 17 bases between them. Per germline, CDR1 SEHNR and CDR2 FQNEAQ (reference sequence).

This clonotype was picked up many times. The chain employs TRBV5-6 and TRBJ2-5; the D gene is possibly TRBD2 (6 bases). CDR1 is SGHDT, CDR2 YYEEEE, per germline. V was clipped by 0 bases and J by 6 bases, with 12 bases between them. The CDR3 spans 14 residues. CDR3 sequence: CASSLAAGRKTQYF. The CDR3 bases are TGTGCCAGCAGCTTGGCTGCGGGGAGGAAGACCCAGTACTTC.

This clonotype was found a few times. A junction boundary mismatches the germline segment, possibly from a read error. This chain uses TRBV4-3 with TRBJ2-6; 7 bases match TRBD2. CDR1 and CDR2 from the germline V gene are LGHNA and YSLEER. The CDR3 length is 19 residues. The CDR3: CASSPLGASGSSGANVLIF. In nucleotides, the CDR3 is TGCGCCAGCAGCCCTTTAGGTGCTAGCGGAAGCTCTGGGGCCAACGTCCTGATTTTC.

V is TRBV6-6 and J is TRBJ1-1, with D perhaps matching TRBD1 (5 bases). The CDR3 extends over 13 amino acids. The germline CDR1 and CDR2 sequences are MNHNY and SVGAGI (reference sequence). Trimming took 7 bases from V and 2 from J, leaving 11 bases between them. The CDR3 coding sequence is TGTGCCAGCATCTTGACAGCTAACACTGAAGCTTTCTTT. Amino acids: CASILTANTEAFF.

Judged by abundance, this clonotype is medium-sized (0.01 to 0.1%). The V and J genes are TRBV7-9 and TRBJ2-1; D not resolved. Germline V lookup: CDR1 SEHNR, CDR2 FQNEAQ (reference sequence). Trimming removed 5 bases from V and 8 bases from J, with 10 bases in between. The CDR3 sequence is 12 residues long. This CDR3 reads CASSNTVDEQFF. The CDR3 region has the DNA TGTGCCAGCAGCAATACAGTGGATGAGCAGTTCTTC.

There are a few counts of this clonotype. This CDR3 is CASTPFAGMSNEQFF. CDR3 DNA sequence: TGTGCCAGTACCCCTTTTGCGGGAATGAGCAATGAGCAGTTCTTC. V usage is TRBV19 and J usage is TRBJ2-1; TRBD2 might be the D (6 bases). From germline, CDR1 is LNHDA and CDR2 SQIVND (reference sequence). The ends were cut back, 7 bases at V and 6 bases at J, with 19 bases in the middle. The CDR3 runs to 15 residues.

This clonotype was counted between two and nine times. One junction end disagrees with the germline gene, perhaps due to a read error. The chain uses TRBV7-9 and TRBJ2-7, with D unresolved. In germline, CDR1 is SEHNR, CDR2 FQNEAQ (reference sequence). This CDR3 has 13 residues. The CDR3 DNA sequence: TGTGCCAGCAGCTTAGGGGCGTACTACGAGCAGCACTTC. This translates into CASSLGAYYEQHF.

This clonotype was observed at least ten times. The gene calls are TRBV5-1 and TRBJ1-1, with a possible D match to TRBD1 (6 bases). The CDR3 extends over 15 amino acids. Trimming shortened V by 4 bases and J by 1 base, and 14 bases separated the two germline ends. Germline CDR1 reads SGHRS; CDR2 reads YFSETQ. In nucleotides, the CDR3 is TGCGCCAGCAGCCCTTGGACAGAGCCGAACACTGAAGCTTTCTTT. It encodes CASSPWTEPNTEAFF.